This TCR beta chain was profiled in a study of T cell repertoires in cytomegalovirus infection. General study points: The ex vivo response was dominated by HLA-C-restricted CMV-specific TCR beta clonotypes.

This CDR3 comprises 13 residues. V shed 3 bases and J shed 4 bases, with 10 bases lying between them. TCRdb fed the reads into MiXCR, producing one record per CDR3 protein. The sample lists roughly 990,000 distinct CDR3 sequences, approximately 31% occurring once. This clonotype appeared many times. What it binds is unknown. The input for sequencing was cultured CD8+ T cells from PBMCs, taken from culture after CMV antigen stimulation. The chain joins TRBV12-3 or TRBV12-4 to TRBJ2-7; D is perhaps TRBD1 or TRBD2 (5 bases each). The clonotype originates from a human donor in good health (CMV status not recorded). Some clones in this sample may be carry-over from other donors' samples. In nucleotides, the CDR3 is TGTGCCAGCAGTTTTCGGGACCGTTACGAGCAGTACGTC. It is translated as CASSFRDRYEQYV.